This TCR beta chain is drawn from a study of blood T cells in healthy people across ages. Study overall: The capture of about one barcoded beta molecule per two T cells was achieved by template switching. Study observations and caveats: CMV status of donors was not determined, possibly confounding expanded clonotype changes. Naive CD4+ cell counts and diversity both ran higher in long-lived than in aged donors.

The second PCR ran roughly 7 to 12 cycles with a sample-barcoded 5' primer and J-beta primers. A single record per CDR3 protein comes from TCRdb applying MiXCR to the 5' RACE reads. The sample includes 1.5 million to 2 million distinct CDR3 sequences, about 28% seen only once; the top ten take 7% to 9%. The table lists this clonotype with a few counts. Its antigen is undetermined. The V end lost 4 bases, the J end lost 11 bases, and 13 bases lay between the germline ends. The germline gives CDR1 SGHAT, CDR2 FQNNGV. CDR3 length: 12 amino acids. The chain joins TRBV11-2 to TRBJ2-3; possibly TRBD1 or TRBD2 for D (5 bases each). This TCR derives from a young woman in good health. Sequencing input: blood. CDR3 DNA sequence: TGTGCCAGCAGCTCCCGGGACGGAGGGCAGTATTTT. Protein product: CASSSRDGGQYF.